The clone carrying this T cell receptor beta chain has more than one count but fewer than ten. Its antigen remains unidentified. Trimming cost V 2 bases and J 7 bases; bases outside gene matches: 7. The CDR3 totals 14 residues. Looked up from germline, CDR1 is SQVTM and CDR2 is ANQGSEA. The isolated RNA, all of it, was reverse transcribed, so expressed TCRB transcripts were what got sequenced. The assay was immunoSEQ multiplex PCR, and TCRdb's table has in-frame clones only and misses some. The data contain some 45,000 clones, 51% of them singletons. This sample is drawn from a study of beta chain features in type 1 diabetes. Study findings and constraints: More deletions and fewer insertions at VDJ junctions were seen in type 1 diabetes patients.

This chain joins TRBV29-1 and TRBJ1-4, with 7 bases aligning to TRBD1. The sequence derives from a woman between 18 and 29 years old in good health. Sequencing was done on a sample of Tregs from blood. The CDR3 sequence: CSVEKEGAREKLFF. DNA for the CDR3: TGCAGCGTTGAAAAAGAGGGGGCGCGTGAAAAACTGTTTTTT.